Shown below are 11 T cell receptor beta chains from a single sample sequenced in a study of breast tumors, draining lymph nodes, adjacent tissues. TCRdb processed the multiplex PCR reads anew with MiXCR; each CDR3 protein has one entry. The sample consists of about 230,000 distinct CDR3 sequences, about 34% of them appearing once. The lymph nodes were axillary draining lymph nodes from breast cancer patients. Sequenced: axillary lymph node tissue. The receptors here all came from a female donor with breast cancer. Some clones in this sample may be carry-over from other donors' samples.

This clonotype has at least ten counts. V usage is TRBV20-1 and J usage is TRBJ2-7; 7 bases are shared with TRBD2. V shed 5 bases and J 4 bases; nucleotides not matched to a gene: 11. Per germline, CDR1 DFQATT and CDR2 SNEGSKA (reference sequence). The CDR3 has 14 amino acids. Here the CDR3 DNA reads TGCAGTGCTTCGTCCGGGGGGTTTCCTTACGAGCAGTACTTC. Residues: CSASSGGFPYEQYF.

The V call is TRBV27, the J call TRBJ2-7; D may match TRBD1 or TRBD2 (5 bases each). In germline, CDR1 is MNHEY, CDR2 SMNVEV (reference sequence). V lost 4 bases and J lost 1, with 8 bases in between. The CDR3 runs to 13 residues. CDR3 protein: CASSWDASYEQYF. CDR3 nucleotides: TGTGCCAGCAGTTGGGACGCATCCTACGAGCAGTACTTC.

This chain uses TRBV11-3 with TRBJ2-2; the D gene is possibly TRBD2 (6 bases). This CDR3 region has 18 residues. CDR1 is SGHNT and CDR2 is YENEEA in the germline V gene. Trimming cost V 5 bases and J 1 base, with 20 bases left between them. CDR3 sequence reads: CASSPTSRRVLNTGELFF. As DNA, the CDR3 is TGTGCCAGCAGCCCAACTAGCAGGAGGGTTCTGAACACCGGGGAGCTGTTTTTT.

This clonotype was seen ten or more times. The chain uses TRBV7-2 and TRBJ2-7; D possibly corresponds to TRBD2 (6 bases). Trimming cost V 5 bases and J 2 bases, with 19 bases left between them. The germline V gene has CDR1 SGHTA and CDR2 FQGNSA. This CDR3 has 16 residues. CDR3: CASSLGTPGLTYEQYF. CDR3 in DNA: TGTGCCAGCAGCCTCGGGACCCCGGGACTTACCTACGAGCAGTACTTC.

The chain recombines TRBV2 with TRBJ2-5, with 10 bases fitting TRBD2. V lost 6 bases to trimming and J lost 0 bases; unmatched junction nucleotides: 4. CDR1 SNHLY and CDR2 FYNNEI come from the germline V gene. There are 15 residues in the CDR3. The CDR3 here is CASSSGTSDQETQYF. In DNA form, the CDR3 reads TGTGCCAGCAGCTCCGGGACTAGCGACCAAGAGACCCAGTACTTC.

V gene TRBV7-8 combines with J gene TRBJ1-3, with TRBD1 matching over 8 bases. This CDR3 has 18 residues. Germline V gene lookup returns CDR1 SGHVS and CDR2 FQNEAQ. With V trimmed by 5 bases and J by 2 bases, 14 bases remained unmatched. In nucleotides, the CDR3 is TGTGCCAGCAGCACCTGGACAGGGAAAAATCTGGCTGGAAACACCATATATTTT. The encoded protein is CASSTWTGKNLAGNTIYF.

This clonotype came up many times. The chain recombines TRBV20-1 with TRBJ2-5, with 8 bases matching TRBD1. CDR3 length equals 14 residues. V lost 1 base, J lost 4 bases, and 5 bases stayed unmatched. Germline V gives CDR1 DFQATT, CDR2 SNEGSKA (reference sequence). The CDR3 region is CSARGQGARETQYF. The CDR3 DNA sequence: TGCAGTGCTAGAGGGCAGGGGGCGCGAGAGACCCAGTACTTC.

This clonotype was seen many times. V gene TRBV12-3 or TRBV12-4 combines with J gene TRBJ2-3, with 9 bases identical to TRBD1. The CDR3 covers 15 residues. The ends lost 6 bases at V and 4 bases at J; junction bases unmatched: 8. The CDR3 DNA is TGTGCCAGCAGGATGACAGGGGGGATCGCAGATACGCAGTATTTT. As protein: CASRMTGGIADTQYF.

The chain combines TRBV11-3 with TRBJ2-5; D may be TRBD1 (6 bases). The V end was cut by 5 bases, the J end by 10 bases, with 23 bases between. The CDR3 is 15 residues long. Germline loops: CDR1 SGHNT, CDR2 YENEEA. The CDR3 sequence is CASSPSGQARKGQYF. The CDR3 DNA sequence: TGTGCCAGCAGCCCCTCGGGACAAGCCCGTAAGGGCCAGTACTTC.

V and J are TRBV5-1 and TRBJ1-1; 10 bases line up with TRBD1. Germline assignment: CDR1 SGHRS and CDR2 YFSETQ. With V trimmed by 5 bases and J by 6 bases, 7 bases remained unmatched. The CDR3 is made up of 14 amino acids. CDR3 region: CASRSRQGAAEAFF. The DNA for the CDR3 is TGCGCCAGCAGGTCCCGACAGGGGGCGGCTGAAGCTTTCTTT.

As regards this clonotype: Being one base from a much bigger clone, this may be a read error. The chain links TRBV5-1 to TRBJ2-5; 9 nucleotides agree with TRBD1. Germline lookup yields CDR1 SGHRS and CDR2 YFSETQ. The CDR3 has 19 amino acids. Trimming took 4 bases from V and 5 from J; bases not matched to a gene: 21. The CDR3: CASSKAQAPGQGRRETQYF. The CDR3 region has the DNA TGCGCCAGCAGCAAGGCACAGGCGCCGGGACAGGGAAGACGGGAGACCCAGTACTTC.